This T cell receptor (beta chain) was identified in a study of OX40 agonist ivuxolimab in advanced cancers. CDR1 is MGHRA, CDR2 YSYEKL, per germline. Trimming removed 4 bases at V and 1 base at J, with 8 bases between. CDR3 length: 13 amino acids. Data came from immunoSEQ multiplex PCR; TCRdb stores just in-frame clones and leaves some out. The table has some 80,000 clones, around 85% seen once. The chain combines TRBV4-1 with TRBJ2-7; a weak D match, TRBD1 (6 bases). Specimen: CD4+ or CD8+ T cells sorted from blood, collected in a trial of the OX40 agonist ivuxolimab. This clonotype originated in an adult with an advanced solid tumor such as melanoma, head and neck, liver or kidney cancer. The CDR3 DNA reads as TGCGCCAGCAGCCGAGGACAGTCCTACGAGCAGTACTTC. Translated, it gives CASSRGQSYEQYF.